This T cell receptor beta chain was sequenced for a study of blood T cell repertoires in COVID-19. In the study overall: Sites in the United States, Italy and Spain provided acute and convalescent COVID-19 samples. T cells, B-cell-depleted T cells, or PBMCs supplied cDNA or gDNA.

Methods used by the authors: Estimation of nucleated cell counts relied on the amplification of reference gene primers. Clones were read by immunoSEQ multiplex PCR, and TCRdb kept only the in-frame ones, dropping some. That table furnishes V, J and clone size, whereas the DNA furnished D and trimming. The sample includes 270,000 or so clones, more than 65% of them seen just once. The CDR3 contains 14 residues. Germline V CDR1 and CDR2: MGHDK, SYGVNS. The V and J ends lost 1 base and 3 bases respectively, with 10 bases between them. The rearrangement links TRBV25-1 to TRBJ2-7; D ambiguous. The sequenced material came from PBMCs or T cells enriched from blood (not recorded which). This clonotype was sampled from a man in his fifties who had recovered from COVID-19. CDR3 amino acids: CASSESGYIYEQYF. In DNA, the CDR3 is TGTGCCAGCAGTGAATCGGGTTACATCTACGAGCAGTACTTC.